This TCR beta chain came from a study of T cell repertoires in cytomegalovirus infection. Ten or more counts support this clonotype. V gave up 3 bases and J gave up 6 bases; unmatched junction bases: 6. Germline CDR1 and CDR2: SEHNR and FQNEAQ (reference sequence). This CDR3 is built from 14 residues. TCRdb re-called the reads through MiXCR, storing one row per CDR3 protein. The profile shows some 300,000 distinct CDR3 sequences, about an eighth of them singletons. This chain joins TRBV7-9 and TRBJ1-2; 8 bases match TRBD1. Source material: PBMCs. The clonotype originates from a human donor in good health (CMV status not recorded). Some clones in this sample may be carry-over from other donors' samples. The CDR3 DNA reads as TGTGCCAGCAGCTTCGAGGACAGGGTGAATGGCTACACCTTC. It specifies CASSFEDRVNGYTF.